What follows are 16 T cell receptor beta chains derived from one specimen sequenced in a study of T cell repertoires in cytomegalovirus infection. TCRdb reanalysed the reads using MiXCR and keeps one entry per CDR3 protein. Of roughly 180,000 distinct CDR3 sequences listed, roughly 22% are singletons. No antigen is known for these receptors. The sequencing used CD8+ T cells from cultured PBMCs, collected from culture after CMV antigen stimulation. These TCRs come from a human donor in good health (CMV status not recorded). Some clones in this sample may be carry-over from other donors' samples.

This clonotype was seen a handful of times. This rearrangement joins TRBV7-2 to TRBJ2-5, with D unclear. Germline V lookup: CDR1 SGHTA, CDR2 FQGNSA. Trimming cost V 1 base and J 5 bases, with 11 bases left between them. The CDR3 spans 14 residues. CDR3 in DNA: TGTGCCAGCAGCTTAGGAGGTTTTTTTGAGACCCAGTACTTC. Translation gives CASSLGGFFETQYF. The whole variable domain, remainder taken from reference TRBV7-2 and TRBJ2-5, is GAGVSQSPSNKVTEKGKDVELRCDPISGHTALYWYRQSLGQGLEFLIYFQGNSAPDKSGLPSDRFSAERTGGSVSTLTIQRTQQEDSAVYLCASSLGGFFETQYFGPGTRLLVL.

In this sample, this clonotype turned up a few times. V usage is TRBV7-9 and J usage is TRBJ1-1; the match to TRBD1 covers 10 bases. J was trimmed by 4 bases and V by 0 bases; bases with no gene match: 2. This CDR3 spans 15 amino acids. Germline assignment: CDR1 SEHNR and CDR2 FQNEAQ (reference sequence). The CDR3 DNA is TGTGCCAGCAGCTTAGCTCGGACAGGGGGCACTGAAGCTTTCTTT. Protein sequence: CASSLARTGGTEAFF.

A few counts support this clonotype. This rearrangement joins TRBV7-6 to TRBJ2-3; D gene uncertain. V dropped 8 bases and J dropped 1 base, with 7 bases sitting between them. Germline V gene sequence: CDR1 SGHVS, CDR2 FNYEAQ. The CDR3 totals 12 residues. The DNA for the CDR3 is TGTGCCAGCGATATGGGCACAGATACGCAGTATTTT. This gives the protein CASDMGTDTQYF.

V and J are TRBV6-2 or TRBV6-3 and TRBJ2-1, with TRBD2 matching over 8 bases. The V and J ends lost 4 bases and 5 bases, in that order; junction bases with no gene match: 7. This CDR3 comprises 15 residues. Germline V gene lookup returns CDR1 MNHEY and CDR2 SVGEGT. CDR3 nucleotide sequence: TGTGCCAGCAGTTTTGGACTAGCCGTGGACAATGAGCAGTTCTTC. Residues: CASSFGLAVDNEQFF.

V and J are TRBV19 and TRBJ2-1; 7 positions agree with TRBD2. The germline V gene encodes CDR1 LNHDA and CDR2 SQIVND (reference sequence). Trimming removed 3 bases from V and 7 bases from J; junction bases left unmatched: 0. The CDR3 extends over 12 amino acids. Here the CDR3 DNA reads TGTGCCAGTAGTATCGGGGGGAATGAGCAGTTCTTC. Its protein is CASSIGGNEQFF.

V and J are TRBV27 and TRBJ2-4, with 15 bases aligning to TRBD2. The germline CDR1 and CDR2 sequences are MNHEY and SMNVEV (reference sequence). V shed 2 bases, J shed 8 bases, and the junction held 4 bases outside the gene matches. The CDR3 has 16 residues. The CDR3, as DNA: TGTGCCAGCAGTTTAGGACTAGCGGGGGGGTTGGACATTCAGTACTTC. Protein sequence: CASSLGLAGGLDIQYF.

This chain links TRBV7-9 with TRBJ2-4; no clear D. Germline V gives CDR1 SEHNR, CDR2 FQNEAQ (reference sequence). There are 13 residues in the CDR3. V lost 5 bases and J lost 8, with 13 bases in between. CDR3 DNA: TGTGCCAGCAGCACCATGGGCAGCTACATTCAGTACTTC. This codes for CASSTMGSYIQYF.

V gene TRBV12-3 or TRBV12-4 combines with J gene TRBJ2-1; TRBD1 agrees at 7 bases. This CDR3 is built from 15 residues. The trim removed 6 bases at V and 4 bases at J, leaving 9 bases unmatched. This CDR3 reads CASSPPDRTYNEQFF. The CDR3 region has the DNA TGTGCCAGCAGCCCACCGGACAGGACTTACAATGAGCAGTTCTTC.

This clonotype came up a few times. Here the CDR3 reads CASSAGQGNNHEQFF. In DNA, the CDR3 is TGTGCCAGCAGCGCTGGACAGGGCAATAACCATGAGCAGTTCTTC. The chain recombines TRBV7-8 with TRBJ2-1; 8 bases match TRBD1. CDR3 length: 15 amino acids. The ends lost 5 bases at V and 8 bases at J; junction bases unmatched: 11. The V gene's germline CDR1 is SGHVS and CDR2 FQNEAQ.

This clonotype was found a few times. J is TRBJ1-1 and V is TRBV2; D is unclear. CDR1 is SNHLY and CDR2 is FYNNEI in the germline V gene. The CDR3 covers 12 residues. V was shortened by 4 bases and J by 7 bases, with 10 bases between the two germline ends. The DNA for the CDR3 is TGTGCCAGCAGTGGACTAGAGGGTGAAGCTTTCTTT. This gives the protein CASSGLEGEAFF.

The chain couples TRBV2 to TRBJ1-5; the D gene is possibly TRBD1 (5 bases). The CDR3 is made up of 14 amino acids. The germline V gene has CDR1 SNHLY and CDR2 FYNNEI. V lost 4 bases and J lost 2, with 9 bases in between. The CDR3 loop reads CASSAGAGNQPQHF. DNA for the CDR3: TGTGCCAGCAGTGCCGGGGCAGGCAATCAGCCCCAGCATTTT. The variable domain in full, completed from reference TRBV2 and TRBJ1-5, reads EPEVTQTPSHQVTQMGQEVILRCVPISNHLYFYWYRQILGQKVEFLVSFYNNEISEKSEIFDDQFSVERPDGSNFTLKIRSTKLEDSAMYFCASSAGAGNQPQHFGDGTRLSIL.

This clonotype was detected only a few times. V is TRBV7-9 and J is TRBJ2-5; D gene uncertain. V lost 3 bases and J lost 3, with 11 bases in between. The V gene's germline CDR1 is SEHNR and CDR2 FQNEAQ (reference sequence). The CDR3 totals 14 residues. CDR3 protein: CASSFGQVEETQYF. CDR3 sequence (DNA): TGTGCCAGCAGCTTCGGGCAGGTTGAAGAGACCCAGTACTTC.

This clonotype was detected only a few times. The V gene is TRBV6-1, the J gene TRBJ2-7, with a weak D call TRBD1 (5 bases). The CDR3 is 16 residues long. V was clipped by 1 base and J by 0 bases, with 13 bases between them. Germline CDR1 MNHNS, CDR2 SASEGT. CDR3 in amino acids: CASSEEETAHSYEQYF. The CDR3 DNA follows: TGTGCCAGCAGTGAAGAGGAGACAGCGCACTCCTACGAGCAGTACTTC.

This clonotype occurred a few times. The chain links TRBV4-1 to TRBJ2-7; 10 bases agree with TRBD1. Germline V CDR1 and CDR2: MGHRA, YSYEKL. This CDR3 has 15 residues. With 3 bases clipped from V and 2 bases from J, the junction kept 4 bases outside the gene matches. The chain's CDR3 is CASSQAGTGAYEQYF. The CDR3 DNA reads TGCGCCAGCAGCCAGGCCGGGACAGGGGCCTACGAGCAGTACTTC.

The V and J genes are TRBV6-2 or TRBV6-3 and TRBJ1-1; D perhaps matches TRBD1 (5 bases). This CDR3 comprises 13 residues. V gave up 6 bases and J gave up 0 bases, with 8 bases separating them. Germline CDR1 is MNHEY and CDR2 is SVGEGT. DNA for the CDR3: TGTGCCAGCAGATCGGGGCTGAACACTGAAGCTTTCTTT. Translating it yields CASRSGLNTEAFF.

There are a few counts of this clonotype. This sequence joins TRBV7-8 and TRBJ1-1, with 7 bases lining up with TRBD1. This CDR3 contains 15 residues. Unmatched junction bases numbered 10, after V lost 3 bases and J lost 6 bases. Germline V gives CDR1 SGHVS, CDR2 FQNEAQ. This CDR3 reads CASSLDRQGKAEAFF. The DNA for the CDR3 is TGTGCCAGCAGCTTGGACAGGCAGGGAAAGGCTGAAGCTTTCTTT.